These T cell receptor beta chains were read from a single sample in a study of blood T cell repertoires in COVID-19. TCRdb's copy holds only in-frame clones and misses some; the assay was immunoSEQ multiplex PCR. The sample lists under 200,000 clones, approximately 86% occurring once. The sequencing sample was made of peripheral blood. The receptors were sampled from a woman of 80 years or more with acute or convalescent COVID-19. Both conserved end residues are part of each CDR3. The D gene is left open where the match is weak. Some rows have no size entry. The others give once, few or many, or a class for an expanded clone.

V gene: TRBV13; clone size: -; D gene: TRBD2; J gene: TRBJ2-5; CDR3 DNA: TGTGCCAGCGTTGGTGGGGGGGAAGAGACCCAGTACTTC; CDR3 protein: CASVGGGEETQYF
V gene: TRBV27; clone size: -; D gene: -; J gene: TRBJ1-6; CDR3 DNA: TGTGCCAGCAGTTTGGAGGCCCCGAGGTCACCCCTCCACTTT; CDR3 protein: CASSLEAPRSPLHF
V gene: TRBV7-9; clone size: once; D gene: -; J gene: TRBJ1-1; CDR3 DNA: TGTGCCAGCAGCCAGGGGACCGAAAACACTGAAGCTTTCTTT; CDR3 protein: CASSQGTENTEAFF
V gene: TRBV30; clone size: -; D gene: TRBD2; J gene: TRBJ2-1; CDR3 DNA: TGTGCCTGGAGTGAACGACTAGCGGGGTACAATGAGCAGTTCTTC; CDR3 protein: CAWSERLAGYNEQFF
V gene: TRBV3-1/TRBV3-2; clone size: -; D gene: TRBD1; J gene: TRBJ1-3; CDR3 DNA: TGTGCCAGCAGCCCTCCGGGACAGGTGGGCACCATATATTTT; CDR3 protein: CASSPPGQVGTIYF
V gene: TRBV5-4; clone size: -; D gene: TRBD2; J gene: TRBJ2-3; CDR3 DNA: TGTGCCAGCAGCTTAGGGGTAGCGGGGGACTCAGATACGCAGTATTTT; CDR3 protein: CASSLGVAGDSDTQYF
V gene: TRBV3-1/TRBV3-2; clone size: -; D gene: TRBD2; J gene: TRBJ2-5; CDR3 DNA: TGTGCCAGCAGCCCCCTAGGGACTAGCGGGGGGCCGGAGACCCAGTACTTC; CDR3 protein: CASSPLGTSGGPETQYF
V gene: TRBV3-1/TRBV3-2; clone size: -; D gene: -; J gene: TRBJ1-1; CDR3 DNA: TGTGCCAGCAGCCAACGGGAGAAGGCGAACACTGAAGCTTTCTTT; CDR3 protein: CASSQREKANTEAFF
V gene: TRBV5-8; clone size: -; D gene: TRBD1; J gene: TRBJ2-7; CDR3 DNA: TGTGCCAGCAGCTATAGGGACAGGTCGACCTACGAGCAGTACTTC; CDR3 protein: CASSYRDRSTYEQYF
V gene: TRBV9; clone size: -; D gene: TRBD1; J gene: TRBJ1-2; CDR3 DNA: TGTGCCAGCAGCCCTGAAATACAGGGGGCGGCTGGCTACACCTTC; CDR3 protein: CASSPEIQGAAGYTF
V gene: TRBV9; clone size: -; D gene: -; J gene: TRBJ1-1; CDR3 DNA: TGTGCCAGCAGCACGCGACAGGAAACCATGAACACTGAAGCTTTCTTT; CDR3 protein: CASSTRQETMNTEAFF
V gene: TRBV4-1; clone size: -; D gene: -; J gene: TRBJ1-1; CDR3 DNA: TGCGCCAGCAGCCAAGAATCTCGGCGAGGGACTGAAGCTTTCTTT; CDR3 protein: CASSQESRRGTEAFF
V gene: TRBV2; clone size: -; D gene: -; J gene: TRBJ1-5; CDR3 DNA: TGTGCCAGCAGTGACGGCAGGGATAGCAATCAGCCCCAGCATTTT; CDR3 protein: CASSDGRDSNQPQHF
V gene: TRBV9; clone size: few; D gene: TRBD2; J gene: TRBJ2-1; CDR3 DNA: TGTGCCAGCAGCGTAGAGGTAGCGGGTGGTGAGCAGTTCTTC; CDR3 protein: CASSVEVAGGEQFF
V gene: TRBV19; clone size: -; D gene: -; J gene: TRBJ1-2; CDR3 DNA: TGTGCCAGCCGGACAGAGCGCCTCTATGGCTACACCTTC; CDR3 protein: CASRTERLYGYTF
V gene: TRBV6-5; clone size: -; D gene: -; J gene: TRBJ1-5; CDR3 DNA: TGTGCCAGCAGCCGCGACAGTGAGAGTCAGCCCCAGCATTTT; CDR3 protein: CASSRDSESQPQHF
V gene: TRBV2; clone size: -; D gene: TRBD1; J gene: TRBJ1-5; CDR3 DNA: TGTGCCAGCAGTGAAGGACAGGGGAGAGGCAATCAGCCCCAGCATTTT; CDR3 protein: CASSEGQGRGNQPQHF
V gene: TRBV23-1; clone size: -; D gene: -; J gene: TRBJ2-7; CDR3 DNA: TGCGCCAGCAGTCACATGACAGCCGCCTACGAGCAGTACTTC; CDR3 protein: CASSHMTAAYEQYF
V gene: TRBV4-1; clone size: -; D gene: -; J gene: TRBJ1-2; CDR3 DNA: TGCGCCAGCAGCCAAGCGGGGGGGTATGGCTACACCTTC; CDR3 protein: CASSQAGGYGYTF
V gene: TRBV5-5; clone size: -; D gene: -; J gene: TRBJ2-7; CDR3 DNA: TGTGCCAGCAGCATCGAGGCCTACGAGCAGTACTTC; CDR3 protein: CASSIEAYEQYF
V gene: TRBV5-6; clone size: once; D gene: -; J gene: TRBJ2-5; CDR3 DNA: TGTGCCCGCAGCTTGGATTGGGGGGGCAGGGAGACCCAGTACTTC; CDR3 protein: CARSLDWGGRETQYF
V gene: TRBV6-2/TRBV6-3; clone size: -; D gene: TRBD1; J gene: TRBJ1-2; CDR3 DNA: TGTGCCAGCAGTTCCCTCACCAGGGGGCTGTATGGCTACACCTTC; CDR3 protein: CASSSLTRGLYGYTF
V gene: TRBV7-8; clone size: -; D gene: -; J gene: TRBJ2-7; CDR3 DNA: TGTGCCAGCGCACCCTCCGACACCTTCTCCTACGAGCAGTACTTC; CDR3 protein: CASAPSDTFSYEQYF
V gene: TRBV15; clone size: -; D gene: TRBD2; J gene: TRBJ2-3; CDR3 DNA: TGTGCCACCAGCAGTCGACTAGCGGGGGGGGCAGATACGCAGTATTTT; CDR3 protein: CATSSRLAGGADTQYF
V gene: TRBV4-1; clone size: -; D gene: TRBD1; J gene: TRBJ2-1; CDR3 DNA: TGCGCCAGCAGCCAAGAAGGGGGCTCCGCCTACAATGAGCAGTTCTTC; CDR3 protein: CASSQEGGSAYNEQFF
V gene: TRBV7-2; clone size: few; D gene: TRBD2; J gene: TRBJ2-3; CDR3 DNA: TGTGCCAGCTCTCGGGGATCTAGCGGGGTCACAGATACGCAGTATTTT; CDR3 protein: CASSRGSSGVTDTQYF
V gene: TRBV5-1; clone size: -; D gene: -; J gene: TRBJ1-3; CDR3 DNA: TGCGCCAGCAGCTTGTGGGGGGCTGGAAACACCATATATTTT; CDR3 protein: CASSLWGAGNTIYF
V gene: TRBV5-1; clone size: -; D gene: TRBD1; J gene: TRBJ2-7; CDR3 DNA: TGCGCCAGCAGCCCACAGGGGTACGAGCAGTACTTC; CDR3 protein: CASSPQGYEQYF
V gene: TRBV2; clone size: -; D gene: -; J gene: TRBJ2-1; CDR3 DNA: TGTGCCAGCAGTGTGGGCCTTGGCAGTGAGCAGTTCTTC; CDR3 protein: CASSVGLGSEQFF
V gene: TRBV7-2; clone size: -; D gene: -; J gene: TRBJ1-2; CDR3 DNA: TGTGCCAGCAGCCTAGGGGGGAGGACGGACTACACCTTC; CDR3 protein: CASSLGGRTDYTF
V gene: TRBV21-1; clone size: -; D gene: -; J gene: TRBJ1-4; CDR3 DNA: TGTGCCAGCAGCAAAGAGTCCTATTGCCGGGACAGGGTTCATATTAATGAAAAACTGTTTTTT; CDR3 protein: CASSKESYCRDRVHINEKLFF
V gene: TRBV6-5; clone size: -; D gene: -; J gene: TRBJ1-1; CDR3 DNA: TGTGCCAGCGCAGGAATCGGGAACACTGAAGCTTTCTTT; CDR3 protein: CASAGIGNTEAFF
V gene: TRBV24-1; clone size: -; D gene: -; J gene: TRBJ2-1; CDR3 DNA: TGTGCCACCAGTGACAGGGGGGCGCTTCGGGAGCAGTTCTTC; CDR3 protein: CATSDRGALREQFF
V gene: TRBV4-1; clone size: -; D gene: TRBD1; J gene: TRBJ2-5; CDR3 DNA: TGCGCCAGCAGCCATGGGGACAGGGGGCGAATGGAGACCCAGTACTTC; CDR3 protein: CASSHGDRGRMETQYF
V gene: TRBV27; clone size: -; D gene: TRBD1; J gene: TRBJ1-1; CDR3 DNA: TGTGCCAGCAGTTTGGGGCAGGGGGCAACTGAAGCTTTCTTT; CDR3 protein: CASSLGQGATEAFF
V gene: TRBV10-3; clone size: -; D gene: TRBD2; J gene: TRBJ2-2; CDR3 DNA: TGTGCCATCACGGGGGGGCCAAACACCGGGGAGCTGTTTTTT; CDR3 protein: CAITGGPNTGELFF
V gene: TRBV4-3; clone size: -; D gene: TRBD2; J gene: TRBJ2-3; CDR3 DNA: TGCGCCAGCAGTCAAGCGGGGGAGTTAGCAGATACGCAGTATTTT; CDR3 protein: CASSQAGELADTQYF
V gene: TRBV24-1; clone size: -; D gene: -; J gene: TRBJ2-2; CDR3 DNA: TGTGCCACCAGGGCGGACAGCTTAAACACCGGGGAGCTGTTTTTT; CDR3 protein: CATRADSLNTGELFF
V gene: TRBV7-2; clone size: -; D gene: TRBD2; J gene: TRBJ2-7; CDR3 DNA: TGTGCCAGCAGCTCTAGCGGGGGCGGTTACGAGCAGTACTTC; CDR3 protein: CASSSSGGGYEQYF
V gene: TRBV2; clone size: -; D gene: TRBD1; J gene: TRBJ1-2; CDR3 DNA: TGTGCCAGCAGTCCTTACAGGGGAGGCTACACCTTC; CDR3 protein: CASSPYRGGYTF
V gene: TRBV9; clone size: -; D gene: TRBD2; J gene: TRBJ2-3; CDR3 DNA: TGTGCCAGCAGCCTGGGACTAGAACGTCTCCGCGATACGCAGTATTTT; CDR3 protein: CASSLGLERLRDTQYF
V gene: TRBV30; clone size: -; D gene: -; J gene: TRBJ2-3; CDR3 DNA: TGTGCCTGGACCCCAGGGGTAGGTGCAGATACGCAGTATTTT; CDR3 protein: CAWTPGVGADTQYF
V gene: TRBV6-5; clone size: -; D gene: TRBD1; J gene: TRBJ1-4; CDR3 DNA: TGTGCCAGCAGCCCCGGACAGGCCCTTAATGAAAAACTGTTTTTT; CDR3 protein: CASSPGQALNEKLFF
V gene: TRBV7-2; clone size: -; D gene: -; J gene: TRBJ2-7; CDR3 DNA: TGTGCCAGCAGCTCAGATCGGGGGTCTTACGAGCAGTACTTC; CDR3 protein: CASSSDRGSYEQYF
V gene: TRBV5-1; clone size: -; D gene: -; J gene: TRBJ1-5; CDR3 DNA: TGCGCCAGCAGCATTTCACAGGGTTCTCAGCCCCAGCATTTT; CDR3 protein: CASSISQGSQPQHF
V gene: TRBV5-4; clone size: few; D gene: -; J gene: TRBJ1-4; CDR3 DNA: TGTGCCAGCAGCTTGGCCGGGACAACAACTAATGAAAAACTGTTTTTT; CDR3 protein: CASSLAGTTTNEKLFF
V gene: TRBV5-4; clone size: -; D gene: -; J gene: TRBJ2-4; CDR3 DNA: TGTGCCAGCACCCCGGGGGAGCAGGGCGGCATTCAGTACTTC; CDR3 protein: CASTPGEQGGIQYF
V gene: TRBV18; clone size: -; D gene: -; J gene: TRBJ1-3; CDR3 DNA: TGTGCCAGCTCACCTGGGGACAACTCTGGAAACACCATATATTTT; CDR3 protein: CASSPGDNSGNTIYF
V gene: TRBV19; clone size: -; D gene: TRBD1; J gene: TRBJ2-2; CDR3 DNA: TGTGCCAGTCAGACAGGGGAGGCCAACCCCCCGAACACCGGGGAGCTGTTTTTT; CDR3 protein: CASQTGEANPPNTGELFF
V gene: TRBV20-1; clone size: -; D gene: -; J gene: TRBJ2-1; CDR3 DNA: TGCAGTGCTAGTCGAGCGGGCATAAGCTCCTACAATGAGCAGTTCTTC; CDR3 protein: CSASRAGISSYNEQFF